This TCR beta chain was documented in a study of blood T cell repertoires in COVID-19. Whole-study context: Sites across the United States, Italy and Spain contributed samples from acute and convalescent COVID-19. From T cells, B-cell-depleted T cells, or PBMCs came the material, which was cDNA or gDNA.

Germline V CDR1 and CDR2: WNHNN, SYGVQD (reference sequence). The CDR3 is 14 residues long. Trimming at V came to 4 bases and at J to 8 bases, leaving 7 bases not matched to a gene. In the original processing: Counts of nucleated cells, estimated from reference gene primer amplification, were obtained. TCRdb's copy holds only in-frame clones and misses some; the assay was immunoSEQ multiplex PCR. Clonal size and the V and J genes are those of that table, whereas D and trimming came from the DNA. The sample includes some 41,000 clones, around 80% of them seen just once. The source of this sequence is a man between 40 and 49 years old with active or convalescent COVID-19. The sequencing input was peripheral blood. The chain joins TRBV10-1 to TRBJ2-1; the match to TRBD2 covers 8 bases. In nucleotides, the CDR3 is TGCGCCAGCAGTGCAGGGACTAGTCGCGATGAGCAGTTCTTC. The encoded protein is CASSAGTSRDEQFF.